A selection of T cell receptor beta chains follows, all from one sample in a study of lymphopenia after photon versus proton radiotherapy. Repertoires were generated with immunoSEQ multiplex PCR, while TCRdb's copy carries only in-frame clones and drops some. The table records approximately 65,000 clones, roughly 91% of them present only once. The sequencing used peripheral blood, collected from a patient treated with photon-based radiotherapy. These TCRs come from a woman in her seventies with pancreatic cancer. CDR3s include the opening cysteine and the closing phenylalanine or tryptophan. The order of the fields is CDR3 protein, CDR3 DNA, J gene, V gene, D gene, clone size. The D gene is left open where the match is weak. The size of a clone is reported for some rows only, either as once, few or many, or as a class for expanded clones.

CDR3 protein: CASSKTGTNTVDTQYF; CDR3 DNA: TGTGCCAGCAGCAAAACCGGGACCAACACTGTAGATACGCAGTATTTT; J gene: TRBJ2-3; V gene: TRBV9; D gene: .; clone size: .
CDR3 protein: CASTETGLETQYF; CDR3 DNA: TGTGCCAGCACCGAGACAGGGTTGGAGACCCAGTACTTC; J gene: TRBJ2-5; V gene: TRBV6-5; D gene: TRBD1; clone size: .
CDR3 protein: CASSEVENTEAFF; CDR3 DNA: TGTGCCAGCAGTGAAGTGGAGAACACTGAAGCTTTCTTT; J gene: TRBJ1-1; V gene: TRBV6-1; D gene: .; clone size: .
CDR3 protein: CASSPRPGQGLGTGELFF; CDR3 DNA: TGTGCCAGCAGCCCCAGGCCGGGACAGGGACTTGGCACCGGGGAGCTGTTTTTT; J gene: TRBJ2-2; V gene: TRBV7-9; D gene: TRBD1; clone size: once
CDR3 protein: CASSPRHTPRPYEQYF; CDR3 DNA: TGTGCCAGCAGCCCCCGCCATACACCCCGTCCCTACGAGCAGTACTTC; J gene: TRBJ2-7; V gene: TRBV4-2; D gene: .; clone size: .
CDR3 protein: CATSTPLREKLFF; CDR3 DNA: TGTGCCACCAGCACCCCTCTGAGGGAAAAACTGTTTTTT; J gene: TRBJ1-4; V gene: TRBV15; D gene: .; clone size: once
CDR3 protein: CASSPDRVNTEAFF; CDR3 DNA: TGTGCCAGCAGTCCAGACAGGGTTAACACTGAAGCTTTCTTT; J gene: TRBJ1-1; V gene: TRBV7-9; D gene: TRBD1; clone size: .
CDR3 protein: CASSHGGRTEAFF; CDR3 DNA: TGTGCCAGCAGCCACGGGGGCCGGACTGAAGCTTTCTTT; J gene: TRBJ1-1; V gene: TRBV5-5; D gene: .; clone size: .
CDR3 protein: CASSPPEGATGYGYTF; CDR3 DNA: TGTGCCAGCTCACCACCGGAAGGGGCAACAGGCTATGGCTACACCTTC; J gene: TRBJ1-2; V gene: TRBV18; D gene: .; clone size: .
CDR3 protein: CASSPTGGGPDTQYF; CDR3 DNA: TGTGCCAGCAGCCCCACCGGCGGGGGGCCAGATACGCAGTATTTT; J gene: TRBJ2-3; V gene: TRBV27; D gene: TRBD2; clone size: medium-sized
CDR3 protein: CASTRRASGVNTGELFF; CDR3 DNA: TGTGCCAGCACCCGCCGGGCTAGCGGGGTCAACACCGGGGAGCTGTTTTTT; J gene: TRBJ2-2; V gene: TRBV28; D gene: TRBD2; clone size: .
CDR3 protein: CASSLEFSGNTIYF; CDR3 DNA: TGTGCCAGCAGCTTGGAGTTCTCTGGAAACACCATATATTTT; J gene: TRBJ1-3; V gene: TRBV7-2; D gene: .; clone size: .
CDR3 protein: CASSSGGLTNEKLFF; CDR3 DNA: TGTGCCAGCAGCTCAGGGGGGTTAACTAATGAAAAACTGTTTTTT; J gene: TRBJ1-4; V gene: TRBV7-2; D gene: TRBD1; clone size: .
CDR3 protein: CASSPRTGGGETQYF; CDR3 DNA: TGCGCCAGCAGCCCCCGGACAGGGGGAGGAGAGACCCAGTACTTC; J gene: TRBJ2-5; V gene: TRBV5-1; D gene: TRBD1; clone size: .
CDR3 protein: CASSPRVRLGDNEQFF; CDR3 DNA: TGTGCCAGCAGCCCGAGGGTCCGACTGGGGGACAATGAGCAGTTCTTC; J gene: TRBJ2-1; V gene: TRBV11-2; D gene: .; clone size: .
CDR3 protein: CAIREDSMNTEAFF; CDR3 DNA: TGTGCCATCAGAGAAGACAGCATGAACACTGAAGCTTTCTTT; J gene: TRBJ1-1; V gene: TRBV10-3; D gene: .; clone size: .
CDR3 protein: CASSLLRTGGMAGYTF; CDR3 DNA: TGTGCCAGCAGTTTACTTAGGACAGGGGGCATGGCTGGCTACACCTTC; J gene: TRBJ1-2; V gene: TRBV28; D gene: TRBD1; clone size: .
CDR3 protein: CAISPPAGGNEQFF; CDR3 DNA: TGTGCCATCAGTCCGCCGGCGGGGGGCAATGAGCAGTTCTTC; J gene: TRBJ2-1; V gene: TRBV10-3; D gene: TRBD2; clone size: .
CDR3 protein: CASSAPGAPTQYF; CDR3 DNA: TGCGCCAGCAGTGCCCCAGGGGCCCCGACGCAGTATTTT; J gene: TRBJ2-3; V gene: TRBV5-1; D gene: .; clone size: .
CDR3 protein: CASSIRGSSNTEAFF; CDR3 DNA: TGTGCCAGCAGTATCAGGGGGTCCTCGAACACTGAAGCTTTCTTT; J gene: TRBJ1-1; V gene: TRBV28; D gene: TRBD1; clone size: .
CDR3 protein: CASSLGQETFYEQYF; CDR3 DNA: TGTGCCAGCAGCCTCGGACAGGAAACCTTCTACGAGCAGTACTTC; J gene: TRBJ2-7; V gene: TRBV7-9; D gene: TRBD1; clone size: once
CDR3 protein: CASSLDRGRGVSYEQYF; CDR3 DNA: TGTGCCAGCAGCTTAGATCGCGGCAGGGGGGTCTCCTACGAGCAGTACTTC; J gene: TRBJ2-7; V gene: TRBV11-2; D gene: .; clone size: .
CDR3 protein: CASSSSSGHGELFF; CDR3 DNA: TGTGCCAGCAGTAGCTCCAGCGGGCACGGGGAGCTGTTTTTT; J gene: TRBJ2-2; V gene: TRBV28; D gene: .; clone size: .
CDR3 protein: CSVAARSHSYNEQFF; CDR3 DNA: TGCAGCGTTGCCGCCCGTAGCCACTCCTACAATGAGCAGTTCTTC; J gene: TRBJ2-1; V gene: TRBV29-1; D gene: .; clone size: few
CDR3 protein: CASSFGSGAPTDTQYF; CDR3 DNA: TGTGCCAGCAGCTTCGGGAGCGGGGCCCCCACAGATACGCAGTATTTT; J gene: TRBJ2-3; V gene: TRBV11-2; D gene: TRBD2; clone size: .
CDR3 protein: CASSQVGGTDGYTF; CDR3 DNA: TGTGCCAGCAGCCAGGTAGGTGGGACGGATGGCTACACCTTC; J gene: TRBJ1-2; V gene: TRBV4-2; D gene: .; clone size: .
CDR3 protein: CASSPPGRTDTQYF; CDR3 DNA: TGTGCCAGCTCCCCCCCGGGGCGGACAGATACGCAGTATTTT; J gene: TRBJ2-3; V gene: TRBV7-8; D gene: .; clone size: .
CDR3 protein: CAWSGERTSGNTIYF; CDR3 DNA: TGTGCCTGGAGTGGAGAAAGGACCTCTGGAAACACCATATATTTT; J gene: TRBJ1-3; V gene: TRBV30; D gene: .; clone size: .
CDR3 protein: CASSLRDNSYEQYF; CDR3 DNA: TGTGCCAGCAGTCTCCGGGACAACTCCTACGAGCAGTACTTC; J gene: TRBJ2-7; V gene: TRBV28; D gene: .; clone size: .
CDR3 protein: CASSWQGARGEKLFF; CDR3 DNA: TGTGCCAGCAGCTGGCAGGGGGCGAGGGGTGAAAAACTGTTTTTT; J gene: TRBJ1-4; V gene: TRBV7-2; D gene: TRBD1; clone size: .
CDR3 protein: CASRQGLAVTDTQYF; CDR3 DNA: TGTGCCAGCAGGCAGGGACTAGCGGTCACAGATACGCAGTATTTT; J gene: TRBJ2-3; V gene: TRBV5-5; D gene: TRBD2; clone size: .
CDR3 protein: CASSQGANTGELFF; CDR3 DNA: TGCGCCAGCAGCCAAGGAGCGAACACCGGGGAGCTGTTTTTT; J gene: TRBJ2-2; V gene: TRBV4-1; D gene: .; clone size: .
CDR3 protein: CASSLNLAGVSTGELFF; CDR3 DNA: TGTGCCAGCAGCTTAAACCTAGCGGGAGTGAGCACCGGGGAGCTGTTTTTT; J gene: TRBJ2-2; V gene: TRBV7-3; D gene: TRBD2; clone size: .
CDR3 protein: CASSYSRLGNQPQHF; CDR3 DNA: TGTGCCAGCAGTTACTCGAGACTGGGCAATCAGCCCCAGCATTTT; J gene: TRBJ1-5; V gene: TRBV6-5; D gene: .; clone size: .
CDR3 protein: CASSPTTGWWNEQFF; CDR3 DNA: TGTGCCAGCAGTCCAACGACAGGGTGGTGGAATGAGCAGTTCTTC; J gene: TRBJ2-1; V gene: TRBV28; D gene: TRBD1; clone size: .